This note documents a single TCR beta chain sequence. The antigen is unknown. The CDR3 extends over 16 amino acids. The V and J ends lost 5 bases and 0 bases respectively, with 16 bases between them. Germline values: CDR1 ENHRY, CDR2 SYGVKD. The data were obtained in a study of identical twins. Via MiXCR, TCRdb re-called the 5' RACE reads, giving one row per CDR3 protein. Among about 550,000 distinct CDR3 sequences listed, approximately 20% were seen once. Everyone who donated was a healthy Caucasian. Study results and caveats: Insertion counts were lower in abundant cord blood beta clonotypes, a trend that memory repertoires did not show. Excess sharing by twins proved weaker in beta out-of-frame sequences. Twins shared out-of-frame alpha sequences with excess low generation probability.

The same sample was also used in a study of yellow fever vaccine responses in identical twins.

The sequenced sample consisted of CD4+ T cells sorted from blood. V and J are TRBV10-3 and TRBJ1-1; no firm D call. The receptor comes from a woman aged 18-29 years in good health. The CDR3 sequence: CAISSRISGMNTEAFF. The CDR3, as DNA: TGTGCCATCAGTTCCCGGATATCCGGAATGAACACTGAAGCTTTCTTT.